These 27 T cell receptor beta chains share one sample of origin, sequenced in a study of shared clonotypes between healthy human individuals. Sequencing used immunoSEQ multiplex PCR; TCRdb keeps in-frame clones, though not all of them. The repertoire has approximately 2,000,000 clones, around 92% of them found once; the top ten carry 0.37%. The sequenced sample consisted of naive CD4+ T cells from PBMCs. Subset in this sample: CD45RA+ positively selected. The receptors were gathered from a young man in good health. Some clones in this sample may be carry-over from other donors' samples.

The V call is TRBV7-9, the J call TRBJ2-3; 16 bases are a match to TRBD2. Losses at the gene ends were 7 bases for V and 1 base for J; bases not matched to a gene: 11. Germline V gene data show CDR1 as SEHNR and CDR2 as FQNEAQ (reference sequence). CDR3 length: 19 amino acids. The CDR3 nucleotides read TGTGCCAGCACTCGTCCCGGGACTAGCGGGAGGGGGGGCACAGATACGCAGTATTTT. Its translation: CASTRPGTSGRGGTDTQYF.

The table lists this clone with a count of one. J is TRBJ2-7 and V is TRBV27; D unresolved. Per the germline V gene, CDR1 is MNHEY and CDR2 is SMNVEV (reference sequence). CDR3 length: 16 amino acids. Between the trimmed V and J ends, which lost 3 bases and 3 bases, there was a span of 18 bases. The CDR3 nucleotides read TGTGCCAGCAGTTTGCTACAGCCTCACAGAATCTACGAGCAGTACTTC. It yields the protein CASSLLQPHRIYEQYF.

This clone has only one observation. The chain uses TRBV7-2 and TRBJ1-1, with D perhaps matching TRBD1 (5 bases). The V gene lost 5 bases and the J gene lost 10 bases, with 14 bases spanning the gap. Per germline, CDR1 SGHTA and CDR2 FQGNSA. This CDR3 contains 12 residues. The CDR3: CASSHGATGAFF. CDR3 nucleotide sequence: TGTGCCAGCAGCCACGGGGCAACGGGAGCTTTCTTT.

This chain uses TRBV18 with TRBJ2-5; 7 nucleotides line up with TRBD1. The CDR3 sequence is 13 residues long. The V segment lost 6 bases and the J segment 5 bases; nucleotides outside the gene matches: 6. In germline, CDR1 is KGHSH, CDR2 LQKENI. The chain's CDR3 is CASSKDRVETQYF. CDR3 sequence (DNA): TGTGCCAGCTCCAAAGACAGGGTTGAGACCCAGTACTTC.

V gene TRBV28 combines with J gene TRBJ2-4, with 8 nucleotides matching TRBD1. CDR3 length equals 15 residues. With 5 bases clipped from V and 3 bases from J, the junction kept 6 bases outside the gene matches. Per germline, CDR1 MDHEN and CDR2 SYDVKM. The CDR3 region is CASSIQQGVKNIQYF. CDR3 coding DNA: TGTGCCAGCAGTATTCAACAGGGGGTCAAAAACATTCAGTACTTC.

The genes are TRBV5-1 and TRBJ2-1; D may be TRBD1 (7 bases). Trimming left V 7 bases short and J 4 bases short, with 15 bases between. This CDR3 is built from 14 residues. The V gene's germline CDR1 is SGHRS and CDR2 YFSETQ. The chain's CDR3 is CASATGEAYNEQFF. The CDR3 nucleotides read TGCGCCAGCGCCACAGGGGAGGCATACAATGAGCAGTTCTTC.

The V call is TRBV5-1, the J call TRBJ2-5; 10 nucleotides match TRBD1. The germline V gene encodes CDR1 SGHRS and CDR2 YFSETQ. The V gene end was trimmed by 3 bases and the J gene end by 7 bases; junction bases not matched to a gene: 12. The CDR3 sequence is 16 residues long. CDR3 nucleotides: TGCGCCAGCAGCTCACGAGACAGGGGGCGCACGGGGACCCAGTACTTC. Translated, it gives CASSSRDRGRTGTQYF.

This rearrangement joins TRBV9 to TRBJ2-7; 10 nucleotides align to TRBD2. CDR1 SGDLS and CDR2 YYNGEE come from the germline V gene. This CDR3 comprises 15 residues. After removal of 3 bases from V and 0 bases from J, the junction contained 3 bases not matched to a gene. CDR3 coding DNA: TGTGCCAGCAGCGCCGGGACTAGCGCCTCCTACGAGCAGTACTTC. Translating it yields CASSAGTSASYEQYF.

CDR3 sequence reads: CASSWSGTLNTEAFF. CDR3 in DNA: TGCGCCAGCAGCTGGTCCGGGACATTGAACACTGAAGCTTTCTTT. The V and J genes are TRBV5-1 and TRBJ1-1; D perhaps matches TRBD1 (6 bases). Germline values: CDR1 SGHRS, CDR2 YFSETQ. V was cut by 3 bases and J by 0 bases, with 12 bases left in between. The CDR3 has 15 amino acids.

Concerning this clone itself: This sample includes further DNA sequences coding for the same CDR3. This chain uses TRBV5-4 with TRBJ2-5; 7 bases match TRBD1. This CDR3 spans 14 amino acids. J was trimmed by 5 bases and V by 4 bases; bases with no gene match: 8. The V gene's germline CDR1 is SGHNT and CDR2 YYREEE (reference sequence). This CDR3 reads CASSTRTGGETQYF. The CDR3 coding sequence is TGTGCCAGCAGCACCCGGACAGGCGGCGAGACCCAGTACTTC.

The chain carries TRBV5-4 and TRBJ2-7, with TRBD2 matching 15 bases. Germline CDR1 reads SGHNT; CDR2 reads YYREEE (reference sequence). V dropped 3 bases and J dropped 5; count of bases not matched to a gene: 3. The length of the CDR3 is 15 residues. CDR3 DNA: TGTGCCAGCAGCTCGGGACTAGCGGGAGGTCACGAGCAGTACTTC. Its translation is CASSSGLAGGHEQYF.

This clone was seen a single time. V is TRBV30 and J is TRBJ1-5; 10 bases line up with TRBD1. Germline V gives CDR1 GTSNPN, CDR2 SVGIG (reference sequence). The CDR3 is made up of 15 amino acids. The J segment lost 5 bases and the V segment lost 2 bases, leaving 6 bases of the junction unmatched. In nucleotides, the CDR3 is TGTGCCTGGAGTCGACAGGGGGCGGGGGATCAGCCCCAGCATTTT. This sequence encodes CAWSRQGAGDQPQHF.

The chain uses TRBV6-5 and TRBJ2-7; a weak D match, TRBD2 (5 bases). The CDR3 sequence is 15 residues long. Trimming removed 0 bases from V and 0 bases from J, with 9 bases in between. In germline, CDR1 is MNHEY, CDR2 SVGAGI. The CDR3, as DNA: TGTGCCAGCAGTTACTCAGGACTCGACTCCTACGAGCAGTACTTC. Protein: CASSYSGLDSYEQYF.

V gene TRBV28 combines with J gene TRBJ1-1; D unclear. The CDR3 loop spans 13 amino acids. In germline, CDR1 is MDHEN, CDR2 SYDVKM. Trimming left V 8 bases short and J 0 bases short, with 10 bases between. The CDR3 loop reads CASVDPLNTEAFF. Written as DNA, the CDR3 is TGTGCCAGCGTAGACCCCCTGAACACTGAAGCTTTCTTT.

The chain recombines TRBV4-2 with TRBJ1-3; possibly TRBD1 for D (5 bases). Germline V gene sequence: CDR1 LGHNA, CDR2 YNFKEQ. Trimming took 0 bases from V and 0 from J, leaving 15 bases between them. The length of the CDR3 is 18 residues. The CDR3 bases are TGTGCCAGCAGCCAAGAGAGGGGTATCGGCGGCTCTGGAAACACCATATATTTT. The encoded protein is CASSQERGIGGSGNTIYF.

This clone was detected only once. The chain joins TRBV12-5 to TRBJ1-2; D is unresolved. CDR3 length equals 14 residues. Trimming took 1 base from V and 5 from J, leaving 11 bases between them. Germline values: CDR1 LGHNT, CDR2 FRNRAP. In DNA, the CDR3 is TGTGCTAGTGGTTTGGACGGAGGTCGGTATGGCTACACCTTC. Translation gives CASGLDGGRYGYTF.

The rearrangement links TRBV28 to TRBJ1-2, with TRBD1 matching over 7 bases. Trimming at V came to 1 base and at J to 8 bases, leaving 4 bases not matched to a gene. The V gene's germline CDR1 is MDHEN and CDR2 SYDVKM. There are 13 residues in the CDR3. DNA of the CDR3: TGTGCCAGCAGTTTATACAGGGGCATCGGCTACACCTTC. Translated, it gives CASSLYRGIGYTF.

The CDR3 region is CASSRDTLAKNIQYF. The CDR3 DNA follows: TGTGCCAGCAGTAGGGACACCTTAGCCAAAAACATTCAGTACTTC. The rearrangement joins TRBV27 to TRBJ2-4, with a tentative D call TRBD1 (6 bases). Germline CDR1 MNHEY, CDR2 SMNVEV (reference sequence). Trimming shortened V by 5 bases and J by 0 bases, and 11 bases separated the two germline ends. The CDR3 has 15 amino acids.

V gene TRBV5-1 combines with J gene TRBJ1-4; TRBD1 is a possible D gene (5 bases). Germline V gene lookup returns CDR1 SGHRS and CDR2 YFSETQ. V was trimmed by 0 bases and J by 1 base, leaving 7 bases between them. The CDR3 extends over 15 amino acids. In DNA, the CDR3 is TGCGCCAGCAGCTTGGGGGGCGGAACTAATGAAAAACTGTTTTTT. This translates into CASSLGGGTNEKLFF.

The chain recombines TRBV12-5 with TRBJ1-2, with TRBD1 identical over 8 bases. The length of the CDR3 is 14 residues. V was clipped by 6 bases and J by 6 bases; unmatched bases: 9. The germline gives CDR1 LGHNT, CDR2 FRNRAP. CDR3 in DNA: TGTGCTAGTGGGGGATTGACAGGGGACGATGGCTACACCTTC. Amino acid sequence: CASGGLTGDDGYTF.

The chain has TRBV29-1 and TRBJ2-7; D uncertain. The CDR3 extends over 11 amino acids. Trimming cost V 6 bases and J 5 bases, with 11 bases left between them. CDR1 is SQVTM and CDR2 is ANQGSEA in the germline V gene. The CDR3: CSVGGHNEQYF. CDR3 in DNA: TGCAGCGTCGGTGGGCACAACGAGCAGTACTTC.

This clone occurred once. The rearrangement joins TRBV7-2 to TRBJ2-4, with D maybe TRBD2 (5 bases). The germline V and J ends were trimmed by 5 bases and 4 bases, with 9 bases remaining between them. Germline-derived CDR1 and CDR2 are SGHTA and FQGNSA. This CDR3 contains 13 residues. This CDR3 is CASSVGEKNIQYF. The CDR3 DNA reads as TGTGCCAGCAGCGTCGGGGAAAAAAACATTCAGTACTTC.

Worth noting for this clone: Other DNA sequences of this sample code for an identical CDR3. The CDR3: CASRLDSYNEQFF. For the CDR3, the DNA is TGTGCCAGCAGACTGGACTCTTACAATGAGCAGTTCTTC. V is TRBV5-4 and J is TRBJ2-1, with D tentatively TRBD2 (5 bases). The CDR3 has 13 residues. Germline V CDR1 and CDR2: SGHNT, YYREEE (reference sequence). Deletions cut 5 bases from V and 4 bases from J, with 10 bases between.

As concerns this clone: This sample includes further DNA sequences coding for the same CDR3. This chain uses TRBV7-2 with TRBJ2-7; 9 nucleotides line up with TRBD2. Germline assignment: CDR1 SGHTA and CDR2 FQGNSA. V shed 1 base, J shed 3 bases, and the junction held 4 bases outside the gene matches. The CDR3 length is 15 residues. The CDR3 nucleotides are TGTGCCAGCAGCTTAGGTGCTAGCGGGAACTACGAGCAGTACTTC. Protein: CASSLGASGNYEQYF. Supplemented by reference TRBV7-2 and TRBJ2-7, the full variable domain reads GAGVSQSPSNKVTEKGKDVELRCDPISGHTALYWYRQSLGQGLEFLIYFQGNSAPDKSGLPSDRFSAERTGGSVSTLTIQRTQQEDSAVYLCASSLGASGNYEQYFGPGTRLTVT.

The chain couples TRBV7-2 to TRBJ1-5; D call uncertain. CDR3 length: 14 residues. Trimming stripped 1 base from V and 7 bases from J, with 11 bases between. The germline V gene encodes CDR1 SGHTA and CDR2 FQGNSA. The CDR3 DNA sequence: TGTGCCAGCAGCTTAGGCTGGGATGGACAGCCCCAGCATTTT. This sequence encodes CASSLGWDGQPQHF.

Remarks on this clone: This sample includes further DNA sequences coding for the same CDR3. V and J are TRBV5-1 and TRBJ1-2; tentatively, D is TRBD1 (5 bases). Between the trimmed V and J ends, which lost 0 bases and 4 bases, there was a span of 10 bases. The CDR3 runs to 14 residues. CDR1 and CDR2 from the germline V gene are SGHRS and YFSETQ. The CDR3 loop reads CASSLGQGRYGYTF. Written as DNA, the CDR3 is TGCGCCAGCAGCTTGGGGCAGGGACGCTATGGCTACACCTTC.

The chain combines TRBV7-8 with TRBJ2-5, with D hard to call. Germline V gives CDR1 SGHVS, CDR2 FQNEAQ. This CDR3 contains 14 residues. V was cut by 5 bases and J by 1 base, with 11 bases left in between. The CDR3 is CASSPKGIQETQYF. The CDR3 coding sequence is TGTGCCAGCAGCCCGAAAGGGATCCAAGAGACCCAGTACTTC. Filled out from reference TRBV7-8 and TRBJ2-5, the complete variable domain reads GAGVSQSPRYKVAKRGQDVALRCDPISGHVSLFWYQQALGQGPEFLTYFQNEAQLDKSGLPSDRFFAERPEGSVSTLKIQRTQQEDSAVYLCASSPKGIQETQYFGPGTRLLVL.